This TCR beta chain was sequenced during a study of blood T cell repertoires in COVID-19. About the study: COVID-19 samples collected from the United States, Italy and Spain covered acute and convalescent phases.

Germline V gene lookup returns CDR1 LNHDA and CDR2 SQIVND (reference sequence). The V gene lost 3 bases and the J gene lost 6 bases, with 12 bases spanning the gap. CDR3 size: 14 residues. Per the authors' pipeline: Amplification of reference gene primers was used by the study to estimate nucleated cell counts. Sequenced by immunoSEQ multiplex PCR; TCRdb stores in-frame clones only, minus some. V and J calls plus clone size are reproduced from that table; the DNA served to infer D and trimming. The table has over 95,000 clones, roughly 89% seen once. The TCR originated in a human donor with acute or convalescent COVID-19. The donor label of this sample is uncertain. V and J are TRBV19 and TRBJ1-5, with D tentatively TRBD1 (6 bases). The sequenced sample was peripheral blood. The DNA of the CDR3 is TGTGCCAGTAGTATGGGGGGCGGGGGTCAGCCCCAGCATTTT. Its translation is CASSMGGGGQPQHF.